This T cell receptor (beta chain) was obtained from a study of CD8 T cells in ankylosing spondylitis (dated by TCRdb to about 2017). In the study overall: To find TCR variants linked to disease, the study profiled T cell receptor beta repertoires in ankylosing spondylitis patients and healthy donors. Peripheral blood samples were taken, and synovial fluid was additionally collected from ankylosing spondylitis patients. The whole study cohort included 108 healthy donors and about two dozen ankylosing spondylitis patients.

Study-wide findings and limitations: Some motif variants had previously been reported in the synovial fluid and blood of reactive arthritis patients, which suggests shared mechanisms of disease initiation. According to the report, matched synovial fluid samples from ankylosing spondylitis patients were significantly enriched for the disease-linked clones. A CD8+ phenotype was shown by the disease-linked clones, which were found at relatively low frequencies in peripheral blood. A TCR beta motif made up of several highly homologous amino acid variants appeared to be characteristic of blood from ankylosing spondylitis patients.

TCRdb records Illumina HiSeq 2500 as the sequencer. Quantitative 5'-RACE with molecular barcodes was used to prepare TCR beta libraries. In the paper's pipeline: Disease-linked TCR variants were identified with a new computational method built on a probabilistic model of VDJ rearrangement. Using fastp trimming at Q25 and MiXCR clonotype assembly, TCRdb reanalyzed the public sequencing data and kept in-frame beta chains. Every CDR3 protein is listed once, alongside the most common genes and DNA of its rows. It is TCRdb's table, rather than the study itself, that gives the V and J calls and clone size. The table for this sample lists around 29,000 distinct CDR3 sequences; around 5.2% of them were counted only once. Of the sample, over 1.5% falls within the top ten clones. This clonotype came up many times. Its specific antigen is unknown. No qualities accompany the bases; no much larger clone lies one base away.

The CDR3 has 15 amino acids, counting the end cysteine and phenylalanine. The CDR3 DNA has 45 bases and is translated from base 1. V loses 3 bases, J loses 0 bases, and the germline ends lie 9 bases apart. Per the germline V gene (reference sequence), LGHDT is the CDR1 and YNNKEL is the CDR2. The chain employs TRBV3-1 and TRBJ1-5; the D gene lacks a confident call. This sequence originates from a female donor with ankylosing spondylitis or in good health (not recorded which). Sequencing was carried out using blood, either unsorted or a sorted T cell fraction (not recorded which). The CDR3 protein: CASSQGWLSNQPQHF. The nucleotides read TGTGCCAGCAGCCAGGGGTGGCTTAGCAATCAGCCCCAGCATTTT.